This TCR beta chain was sequenced in a study of cytomegalovirus exposure and HLA in healthy donors. Findings of the study overall: The investigators catalogued 150 to 200 TCR beta chains as cytomegalovirus-associated. Fewer N-insertions (relative to the roughly 700-donor mean) were reportedly seen in an Asian-associated ancestry cluster in a later analysis.

Unrecorded immune exposure was likely among donors, who were nominally healthy when sampled. The study ran its PCR with 60 Vbeta and 13 Jbeta primers. Method: immunoSEQ multiplex PCR; TCRdb's copy keeps in-frame clones and lacks some. The sample's table shows 80,000 to 100,000 clones. As to this clone: Its antigen is currently unknown.

The germline V gene encodes CDR1 MNHNS and CDR2 SASEGT. With 6 bases clipped from V and 4 bases from J, the junction kept 9 bases outside the gene matches. The CDR3 contains 15 residues. The TCR comes from a man between 50 and 59 years old in good health and CMV-seronegative. The sequenced material came from PBMCs. The chain combines TRBV6-1 with TRBJ2-7; 10 bases are shared with TRBD1. CDR3 sequence: CASREPGQGTYEQYF. CDR3 nucleotide sequence: TGTGCCAGCAGGGAGCCGGGACAGGGGACTTACGAGCAGTACTTC.